These 17 T cell receptor beta chains were all obtained from the same sample, sequenced in a study of blood T cell repertoires in COVID-19. TCRdb's copy holds only in-frame clones and misses some; the assay was immunoSEQ multiplex PCR. This table holds some 240,000 clones, 80% to 90% found once. Sequencing input: peripheral blood. The receptors stem from a middle-aged woman who had recovered from COVID-19.

The chain recombines TRBV28 with TRBJ1-5; 8 bases align to TRBD1. This CDR3 is 16 amino acids long. V lost 4 bases and J lost 6; bases outside the gene matches: 11. The germline CDR1 and CDR2 sequences are MDHEN and SYDVKM. The chain's CDR3 is CASSSSGQGRGQPQHF. For the CDR3, the DNA is TGTGCCAGCAGTTCCTCAGGACAGGGAAGAGGTCAGCCCCAGCATTTT.

This rearrangement joins TRBV6-5 to TRBJ1-4, with 8 bases fitting TRBD1. Germline V gene sequence: CDR1 MNHEY, CDR2 SVGAGI. The V gene end was trimmed by 2 bases and the J gene end by 8 bases; junction bases not matched to a gene: 7. CDR3 length equals 15 residues. This CDR3 is CASSYAAGGREKLFF. CDR3 bases: TGTGCCAGCAGTTACGCCGCAGGGGGCCGGGAAAAACTGTTTTTT.

This chain uses TRBV6-2 or TRBV6-3 with TRBJ2-1; TRBD2 aligns across 10 bases. There are 15 residues in the CDR3. Germline values: CDR1 MNHEY, CDR2 SVGEGT. V was clipped by 2 bases and J by 9 bases; unmatched bases: 7. The DNA of the CDR3 is TGTGCCAGCAGTTACCGAAGCGGGGGGGCCCGTGAGCAGTTCTTC. Its protein is CASSYRSGGAREQFF.

This clone was picked up a small number of times. This CDR3 is CASSEGLLYEQYF. The CDR3 bases are TGCGCCAGCAGTGAGGGACTACTCTACGAGCAGTACTTC. The rearrangement joins TRBV10-2 to TRBJ2-7; D might be TRBD2 (6 bases). The V and J ends lost 2 bases and 3 bases respectively, with 8 bases between them. CDR1 and CDR2 from the germline V gene are WSHSY and SAAADI. This CDR3 region has 13 residues.

This clone occurred once. The rearrangement links TRBV6-5 to TRBJ2-1; D ambiguous. The CDR3 covers 13 residues. Germline V gene data show CDR1 as MNHEY and CDR2 as SVGAGI. Trimming stripped 10 bases from V and 6 bases from J, with 16 bases between. CDR3 in amino acids: CATLLSYSNEQFF. The CDR3, as DNA: TGTGCCACCCTTTTATCCTACTCCAATGAGCAGTTCTTC.

V and J are TRBV19 and TRBJ1-4; D is unclear. The CDR3 consists of 12 residues. CDR1 is LNHDA and CDR2 is SQIVND in the germline V gene (reference sequence). V was clipped by 7 bases and J by 7 bases, with 10 bases between them. The CDR3 DNA is TGTGCCAGTAAATTGGGAGGTGAAAAACTGTTTTTT. Residues: CASKLGGEKLFF.

V usage is TRBV5-4 and J usage is TRBJ1-1, with D unresolved. The germline CDR1 and CDR2 sequences are SGHNT and YYREEE (reference sequence). This CDR3 has 16 residues. V lost 1 base and J 3 bases, leaving 16 bases between the germline ends. CDR3 sequence: CASSLTKAALDTEAFF. The CDR3 DNA is TGTGCCAGCAGCTTGACTAAGGCAGCCCTCGACACTGAAGCTTTCTTT.

The CDR3 loop reads CASSVGGGENTEAFF. CDR3 DNA: TGTGCCAGCAGCGTAGGGGGCGGAGAAAACACTGAAGCTTTCTTT. The chain recombines TRBV9 with TRBJ1-1; TRBD1 is a possible D gene (5 bases). V lost 0 bases and J 2 bases, leaving 11 bases between the germline ends. Per the germline V gene, CDR1 is SGDLS and CDR2 is YYNGEE. The CDR3 is 15 amino acids.

This clone was recorded only once. The chain recombines TRBV19 with TRBJ2-3; D is perhaps TRBD2 (6 bases). This CDR3 spans 14 amino acids. The germline gives CDR1 LNHDA, CDR2 SQIVND (reference sequence). Trimming left V 1 base short and J 4 bases short, with 9 bases between. DNA for the CDR3: TGTGCCAGTAGTATAGCGGGGGAGGCAGATACGCAGTATTTT. Its protein is CASSIAGEADTQYF.

This clone has just a few counts. The chain combines TRBV6-2 or TRBV6-3 with TRBJ1-1; 7 bases agree with TRBD1. The V and J ends lost 5 bases and 4 bases, in that order; junction bases with no gene match: 7. This CDR3 is built from 14 residues. Germline CDR1 MNHEY, CDR2 SVGEGT. The DNA of the CDR3 is TGTGCCAGCAGTGACCGACAGGGAATCACTGAAGCTTTCTTT. It yields the protein CASSDRQGITEAFF.

The chain carries TRBV7-9 and TRBJ1-6, with 9 bases matching TRBD1. Unmatched junction bases numbered 18, after V lost 5 bases and J lost 10 bases. Germline V gene data show CDR1 as SEHNR and CDR2 as FQNEAQ (reference sequence). The length of the CDR3 is 18 residues. The CDR3 region has the DNA TGTGCCAGCAGCCCCGGAAGGTGGGGGACAGGGAGCAACTCACCCCTCCACTTT. It codes for CASSPGRWGTGSNSPLHF.

The chain joins TRBV19 to TRBJ2-1; D ambiguous. Germline-derived CDR1 and CDR2 are LNHDA and SQIVND (reference sequence). V was pared by 9 bases and J by 9 bases, with 15 bases between. The CDR3 extends over 12 amino acids. The CDR3 DNA reads as TGTGCCAGCGCCGGTTCGACGGGTGAGCAGTTCTTC. Its translation is CASAGSTGEQFF.

The chain couples TRBV5-4 to TRBJ1-1; no clear D gene. From germline, CDR1 is SGHNT and CDR2 YYREEE (reference sequence). This CDR3 has 14 amino acids. V lost 0 bases to trimming and J lost 3 bases, with 9 bases between them. The CDR3, as DNA: TGTGCCAGCAGCTTGGATCCGGAGGACACTGAAGCTTTCTTT. As protein: CASSLDPEDTEAFF.

The chain combines TRBV18 with TRBJ1-5, with a possible D match to TRBD1 (5 bases). Germline-derived CDR1 and CDR2 are KGHSH and LQKENI. This CDR3 region has 14 residues. The V end was cut by 2 bases, the J end by 15 bases, with 20 bases between. The CDR3 DNA sequence: TGTGCCAGCTCACCAGATTCAAATCAGGCAGGGATGCATTTT. This encodes CASSPDSNQAGMHF. The whole variable domain, filled in from reference TRBV18 and TRBJ1-5, reads NAGVMQNPRHLVRRRGQEARLRCSPMKGHSHVYWYRQLPEEGLKFMVYLQKENIIDESGMPKERFSAEFPKEGPSILRIQQVVRGDSAAYFCASSPDSNQAGMHFGDGTRLSIL.

The rearrangement joins TRBV5-4 to TRBJ1-2, with TRBD1 as a possible D gene (5 bases). The CDR3 totals 15 residues. V was clipped by 1 base and J by 4 bases, with 14 bases between them. Per the germline V gene, CDR1 is SGHNT and CDR2 is YYREEE (reference sequence). The CDR3, as DNA: TGTGCCAGCAGCTTGAGCGACAGCAGGGTCTATGGCTACACCTTC. This translates into CASSLSDSRVYGYTF.

The rearrangement links TRBV10-3 to TRBJ1-3; D remains ambiguous. Germline CDR1 and CDR2: ENHRY and SYGVKD. Trimming left V 3 bases short and J 0 bases short, with 12 bases between. This CDR3 has 16 residues. The CDR3 DNA sequence: TGTGCCATCAGTGACTTGTTGGGAGCCTCTGGAAACACCATATATTTT. This codes for CAISDLLGASGNTIYF.

This chain connects TRBV30 to TRBJ1-3, with 8 bases matching TRBD1. Per the germline V gene, CDR1 is GTSNPN and CDR2 is SVGIG (reference sequence). The CDR3 contains 13 residues. Trimming at V came to 2 bases and at J to 6 bases, leaving 3 bases not matched to a gene. CDR3 coding DNA: TGTGCCTGGAGTAGGACAGGGCAAAACACCATATATTTT. Protein product: CAWSRTGQNTIYF. Full variable domain (missing parts from reference TRBV30 and TRBJ1-3): SQTIHQWPATLVQPVGSPLSLECTVEGTSNPNLYWYRQAAGRGLQLLFYSVGIGQISSEVPQNLSASRPQDRQFILSSKKLLLSDSGFYLCAWSRTGQNTIYFGEGSWLTVV.